The 15 T cell receptor beta chains presented below share a single source sample, sequenced in a study of blood T cells in healthy people across ages. Combining a sample-barcoded 5' primer with a J-beta primer mix, a second PCR ran for about 7 to 11 cycles. In TCRdb, the 5' RACE reads were re-called with MiXCR into one record per CDR3 protein. The sample has 1.5 million to 2 million distinct CDR3 sequences, roughly 49% seen once. The sequenced sample was blood. The origin of the receptors is a middle-aged woman in good health.

The chain uses TRBV7-2 and TRBJ2-5, with 7 nucleotides matching TRBD1. The ends lost 5 bases at V and 3 bases at J; junction bases unmatched: 9. The CDR3 covers 15 residues. Germline assignment: CDR1 SGHTA and CDR2 FQGNSA. DNA for the CDR3: TGTGCCAGCAGCCCCGACAGGGCGTCGAAAGAGACCCAGTACTTC. It is translated as CASSPDRASKETQYF.

This rearrangement joins TRBV29-1 to TRBJ2-1; a weak D match, TRBD1 (6 bases). This CDR3 is 14 amino acids long. Trimming shortened V by 5 bases and J by 0 bases, and 11 bases separated the two germline ends. Per the germline V gene, CDR1 is SQVTM and CDR2 is ANQGSEA. The CDR3 coding sequence is TGCAGCGTTCAAGGACAGAGCTCCTACAATGAGCAGTTCTTC. This codes for CSVQGQSSYNEQFF.

This clonotype turned up a few times. The chain employs TRBV7-2 and TRBJ1-2; D possibly corresponds to TRBD1 (5 bases). Germline assignment: CDR1 SGHTA and CDR2 FQGNSA. Trimming left V 2 bases short and J 0 bases short, with 16 bases between. The CDR3 loop spans 17 amino acids. DNA of the CDR3: TGTGCCAGCAGCTTATTTGGGGGGGAAGGGGCTAACTATGGCTACACCTTC. Its protein is CASSLFGGEGANYGYTF.

This clonotype showed up just once. V and J are TRBV3-1 and TRBJ2-3, with D possibly matching TRBD2 (6 bases). V was pared by 6 bases and J by 6 bases, with 16 bases between. This CDR3 spans 14 amino acids. Looked up from germline, CDR1 is LGHDT and CDR2 is YNNKEL (reference sequence). Here the CDR3 DNA reads TGTGCCAGCAGTCTTAGCGGACTCCGGGATACGCAGTATTTT. Its protein is CASSLSGLRDTQYF.

In this sample, this clonotype turned up a few times. The V and J genes are TRBV27 and TRBJ1-4; TRBD1 might be the D (6 bases). With 2 bases removed from V and 8 bases from J, the gap between germline ends came to 12 bases. Germline lookup yields CDR1 MNHEY and CDR2 SMNVEV (reference sequence). The CDR3 length is 14 residues. Here the CDR3 reads CASSLTGKGEKLFF. CDR3 in DNA: TGTGCCAGCAGTTTAACAGGGAAGGGAGAAAAACTGTTTTTT.

The rearrangement uses TRBV7-2 and TRBJ2-7; 9 nucleotides line up with TRBD2. The junction had 15 bases not matched to a gene; V was cut back by 5 bases and J by 10 bases. Germline CDR1 and CDR2: SGHTA and FQGNSA. The CDR3 sequence is 15 residues long. The chain's CDR3 is CASSMSGGREGIQYF. CDR3 coding DNA: TGTGCCAGCAGCATGAGCGGGGGGAGGGAGGGAATTCAGTACTTC.

The V gene is TRBV29-1, the J gene TRBJ2-3; 12 bases map to TRBD2. Unmatched junction bases numbered 3, after V lost 6 bases and J lost 2 bases. The V gene's germline CDR1 is SQVTM and CDR2 ANQGSEA. The CDR3 consists of 14 residues. This chain's CDR3 is CSVRTSGVTDTQYF. CDR3 in DNA: TGCAGCGTGCGGACTAGCGGGGTCACAGATACGCAGTATTTT.

In regard to this clonotype: A much larger clone is a single base away; this may be a read error. This chain links TRBV5-1 with TRBJ2-3, with TRBD1 as a possible D gene (6 bases). This CDR3 spans 14 amino acids. The V end lost 0 bases, the J end lost 3 bases, and 8 bases lay between the germline ends. Germline V gives CDR1 SGHRS, CDR2 YFSETQ. CDR3 coding DNA: TGCGCCAGCAGCTTGGGGACAGAGACAGATACGCAGTATTTT. The encoded protein is CASSLGTETDTQYF.

The chain uses TRBV5-1 and TRBJ2-1; TRBD1 aligns across 7 bases. From germline, CDR1 is SGHRS and CDR2 YFSETQ. CDR3 length: 13 residues. The V and J ends lost 4 bases and 7 bases, in that order; junction bases with no gene match: 5. Written as DNA, the CDR3 is TGCGCCAGCAGCATCGGGACAGTTAATGAGCAGTTCTTC. It is translated as CASSIGTVNEQFF.

The rearrangement joins TRBV5-1 to TRBJ2-5; 7 nucleotides line up with TRBD1. V lost 0 bases, J lost 5 bases, and 4 bases stayed unmatched. The germline CDR1 and CDR2 sequences are SGHRS and YFSETQ. The CDR3 extends over 14 amino acids. In DNA, the CDR3 is TGCGCCAGCAGCTTGGCGGACAGGTGGGAGACCCAGTACTTC. It is translated as CASSLADRWETQYF.

This clonotype was counted only a few times. The chain joins TRBV4-3 to TRBJ2-7, with D possibly matching TRBD2 (5 bases). The CDR3 covers 14 residues. Trimming took off 0 bases at V and 2 bases at J, with 8 bases between the two ends. Germline values: CDR1 LGHNA, CDR2 YSLEER. CDR3 protein: CASSQESGTYEQYF. The CDR3, as DNA: TGCGCCAGCAGCCAAGAATCGGGGACCTACGAGCAGTACTTC.

This clonotype was detected only a few times. CDR3 DNA sequence: TGTGCCAGCAGCCCCCTATGGACAGGGGGCGCGGGGGCTTACGAGCAGTACTTC. Encoded protein: CASSPLWTGGAGAYEQYF. V usage is TRBV6-2 or TRBV6-3 and J usage is TRBJ2-5, with 11 bases lining up with TRBD1. The last part of the DNA fits TRBJ2-7 better; the J call may be wrong. The CDR3 loop spans 18 amino acids. Per the germline V gene, CDR1 is MNHEY and CDR2 is SVGEGT.

This clonotype was counted a few times. The CDR3 DNA is TGTGCCAGCAGCTTGACTCTAGCGGGGGGAGGGGCCCAGTACTTC. Protein product: CASSLTLAGGGAQYF. The V and J genes are TRBV7-2 and TRBJ2-5, with 11 bases matching TRBD2. Germline loops: CDR1 SGHTA, CDR2 FQGNSA. The ends lost 3 bases at V and 9 bases at J; junction bases unmatched: 9. The CDR3 extends over 15 amino acids.

There are a few counts of this clonotype. This chain joins TRBV29-1 and TRBJ2-7; tentative D call: TRBD1 (6 bases). Germline lookup yields CDR1 SQVTM and CDR2 ANQGSEA. Trimming left V 6 bases short and J 3 bases short, with 18 bases between. This CDR3 has 14 residues. The CDR3 spells CSVGRTALSYEQYF. DNA of the CDR3: TGCAGCGTGGGTCGGACAGCCCTTAGCTACGAGCAGTACTTC.

The chain links TRBV10-3 to TRBJ2-5, with TRBD1 identical over 8 bases. This CDR3 is 14 amino acids long. Germline V gene lookup returns CDR1 ENHRY and CDR2 SYGVKD. With V trimmed by 6 bases and J by 1 base, 4 bases remained unmatched. In DNA, the CDR3 is TGTGCCATCAGAGATGGACAGGGCCAAGAGACCCAGTACTTC. Its translation: CAIRDGQGQETQYF.